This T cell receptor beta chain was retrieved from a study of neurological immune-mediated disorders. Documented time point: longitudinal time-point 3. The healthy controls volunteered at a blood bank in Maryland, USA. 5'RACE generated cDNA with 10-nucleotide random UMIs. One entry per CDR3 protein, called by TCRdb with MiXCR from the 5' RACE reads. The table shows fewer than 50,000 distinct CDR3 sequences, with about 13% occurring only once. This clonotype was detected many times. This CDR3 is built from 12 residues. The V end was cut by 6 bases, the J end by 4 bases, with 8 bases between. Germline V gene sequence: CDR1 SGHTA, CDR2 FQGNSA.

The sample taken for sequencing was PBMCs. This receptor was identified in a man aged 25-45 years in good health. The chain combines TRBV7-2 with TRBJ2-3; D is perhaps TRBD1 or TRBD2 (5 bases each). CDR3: CASRGESDTQYF. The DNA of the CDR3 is TGTGCCAGCAGGGGGGAATCAGATACGCAGTATTTT.